The next 25 T cell receptor beta chains were all read from a single sample in a study of cytomegalovirus exposure and HLA in healthy donors. In the PCR, 60 Vbeta and 13 Jbeta primers were used. Here immunoSEQ multiplex PCR was the method, and the copy in TCRdb shows in-frame clones only, minus some. The data hold about 200,000 clones, with approximately 70% observed a single time. The sample consisted of PBMCs. All receptors derive from a woman aged 25 to 45 in good health and CMV-seronegative.

CDR3 DNA: TGTGCCAGCAGCTTATACAGGGATGATACGCAGTATTTT. It specifies CASSLYRDDTQYF. This chain joins TRBV7-6 and TRBJ2-3, with a weak D call TRBD1 (6 bases). The ends were cut back, 2 bases at V and 6 bases at J, with 9 bases in the middle. Germline values: CDR1 SGHVS, CDR2 FNYEAQ. The CDR3 has 13 amino acids.

This sequence joins TRBV15 and TRBJ1-3; D unresolved. The germline V gene encodes CDR1 LNHNV and CDR2 YYDKDF (reference sequence). Trimming left V 0 bases short and J 2 bases short, with 20 bases between. CDR3 length: 19 residues. CDR3 sequence reads: CATSRDLPDPIQAGNTIYF. DNA of the CDR3: TGTGCCACCAGCAGAGATCTACCCGACCCGATCCAGGCTGGAAACACCATATATTTT.

Worth noting for this clone: The junction departs from germline at one end; a sequencing error may be responsible. This same CDR3 is encoded by further DNA sequences in the sample. This CDR3 is CSVGQGDTEAFF. CDR3 sequence (DNA): TGCAGCGTTGGTCAGGGGGACACTGAAGCCTTCTTT. This rearrangement joins TRBV29-1 to TRBJ1-1; the match to TRBD1 covers 7 bases. Germline V gene sequence: CDR1 SQVTM, CDR2 ANQGSEA. This CDR3 comprises 12 residues.

The chain is built from TRBV4-2 and TRBJ2-7; 7 bases are shared with TRBD2. V was clipped by 1 base and J by 10 bases; unmatched bases: 10. Germline CDR1 is LGHNA and CDR2 is YNFKEQ. The CDR3 totals 14 residues. The CDR3 here is CASSQVISGAPQYF. CDR3 DNA sequence: TGTGCCAGCAGCCAAGTGATAAGCGGGGCGCCCCAGTACTTC.

This clone has only a few counts. J is TRBJ2-7 and V is TRBV7-2; no clear D gene. The germline V and J ends were trimmed by 2 bases and 5 bases, with 19 bases remaining between them. This CDR3 contains 16 residues. Germline V gene lookup returns CDR1 SGHTA and CDR2 FQGNSA. CDR3 DNA sequence: TGTGCCAGCAGCTTAATAGTCGCTCCGCCGGTCAACGAGCAGTACTTC. This encodes CASSLIVAPPVNEQYF.

This clone was seen once. The chain links TRBV11-2 to TRBJ2-3; TRBD2 matches 9 bases. The CDR3 spans 17 residues. V gave up 5 bases and J gave up 4 bases; unmatched junction bases: 13. Germline assignment: CDR1 SGHAT and CDR2 FQNNGV. The CDR3 sequence: CASSGESNSGRSDTQYF. Written as DNA, the CDR3 is TGTGCCAGCAGCGGAGAGAGTAATAGCGGGAGATCAGATACGCAGTATTTT.

The chain carries TRBV7-2 and TRBJ1-1; no clear D gene. Germline loops: CDR1 SGHTA, CDR2 FQGNSA. The V end lost 2 bases, the J end lost 3 bases, and 7 bases lay between the germline ends. The CDR3 loop spans 13 amino acids. This chain's CDR3 is CASSLSVYTEAFF. Written as DNA, the CDR3 is TGTGCCAGCAGCTTATCCGTGTACACTGAAGCTTTCTTT.

The chain uses TRBV9 and TRBJ1-1; tentatively, D is TRBD1 (5 bases). Germline CDR1 is SGDLS and CDR2 is YYNGEE. This CDR3 is 14 amino acids long. The V end lost 4 bases, the J end lost 3 bases, and 13 bases lay between the germline ends. Here the CDR3 reads CASSPPKGDTEAFF. The CDR3 nucleotides are TGTGCCAGCAGCCCTCCAAAAGGGGACACTGAAGCTTTCTTT.

The chain links TRBV5-1 to TRBJ2-2; D may be TRBD2 (5 bases). Trimming shortened V by 4 bases and J by 2 bases, and 9 bases separated the two germline ends. Looked up from germline, CDR1 is SGHRS and CDR2 is YFSETQ. The CDR3 runs 14 residues. The CDR3 region has the DNA TGCGCCAGCAGCCTCGGGGATAACACCGGGGAGCTGTTTTTT. Translated, it gives CASSLGDNTGELFF.

V is TRBV18 and J is TRBJ2-3; D uncertain. This CDR3 is 17 amino acids long. Trimming took 3 bases from V and 0 from J, leaving 16 bases between them. The germline CDR1 and CDR2 sequences are KGHSH and LQKENI. In nucleotides, the CDR3 is TGTGCCAGCTCACCCAATCCGGCAGGTACTAGCACAGATACGCAGTATTTT. Its translation: CASSPNPAGTSTDTQYF.

The rearrangement links TRBV6-5 to TRBJ1-2, with a tentative D call TRBD1 (5 bases). Trimming stripped 2 bases from V and 5 bases from J, with 12 bases between. Germline V gene sequence: CDR1 MNHEY, CDR2 SVGAGI. The CDR3 covers 14 residues. CDR3 in amino acids: CASSYGAWQYGYTF. In DNA form, the CDR3 reads TGTGCCAGCAGTTACGGGGCGTGGCAGTATGGCTACACCTTC.

A few counts support this clone. The chain uses TRBV7-2 and TRBJ2-4; TRBD2 is a possible D gene (5 bases). V was shortened by 1 base and J by 5 bases, with 9 bases between the two germline ends. Germline V CDR1 and CDR2: SGHTA, FQGNSA. This CDR3 is 14 amino acids long. CDR3 nucleotide sequence: TGTGCCAGCAGCTTAGTAGGTAGCGAAAACATTCAGTACTTC. This gives the protein CASSLVGSENIQYF.

This clone was found once. DNA of the CDR3: TGTGCCAGTAGTATAGTACACGGGAGGGCCCCCTACGAGCAGTACTTC. Encoded protein: CASSIVHGRAPYEQYF. The chain couples TRBV19 to TRBJ2-7, with 8 bases aligning to TRBD2. V trimming: 1 base; J trimming: 2 bases; junction bases outside the gene matches: 7. Germline loops: CDR1 LNHDA, CDR2 SQIVND (reference sequence). This CDR3 contains 16 residues.

This clone was seen a handful of times. The V and J genes are TRBV25-1 and TRBJ2-1; 8 positions agree with TRBD2. Germline V gene lookup returns CDR1 MGHDK and CDR2 SYGVNS. Germline trimming cut 8 bases from V and 0 bases from J; bases unmatched to any gene: 6. This CDR3 is built from 15 residues. The DNA for the CDR3 is TGTGCCAGCCGGGGGGGGGACGTCTCCTACAATGAGCAGTTCTTC. It is translated as CASRGGDVSYNEQFF. Complete variable domain (other parts from reference TRBV25-1 and TRBJ2-1): EADIYQTPRYLVIGTGKKITLECSQTMGHDKMYWYQQDPGMELHLIHYSYGVNSTEKGDLSSESTVSRIRTEHFPLTLESARPSHTSQYLCASRGGDVSYNEQFFGPGTRLTVL.

This clone appeared once. The genes are TRBV7-2 and TRBJ2-7; weak D call: TRBD1 (6 bases). Germline V lookup: CDR1 SGHTA, CDR2 FQGNSA. V shed 1 base and J shed 2 bases, with 18 bases lying between them. This CDR3 spans 17 amino acids. CDR3 nucleotide sequence: TGTGCCAGCAGCTTAGAATCGGGACACCTGACGACCTACGAGCAGTACTTC. It encodes CASSLESGHLTTYEQYF.

In its sample, this clone was seen once. The CDR3 region is CASSSDRDSSNQPQHF. As DNA, the CDR3 is TGTGCCAGCAGTTCCGACAGGGACTCCAGCAATCAGCCCCAGCATTTT. The chain has TRBV27 and TRBJ1-5; TRBD1 aligns across 7 bases. CDR1 is MNHEY and CDR2 is SMNVEV in the germline V gene (reference sequence). Germline trimming cut 4 bases from V and 1 base from J; bases unmatched to any gene: 7. The CDR3 covers 16 residues.

The rearrangement links TRBV5-1 to TRBJ2-7; TRBD1 is a possible D gene (9 bases). Germline CDR1 and CDR2: SGHRS and YFSETQ. The CDR3 has 17 amino acids. Trimming removed 3 bases from V and 2 bases from J, with 21 bases in between. The CDR3 protein is CASSSVVGGDRAYEQYF. The CDR3, as DNA: TGCGCCAGCAGCTCGGTAGTCGGGGGGGACAGGGCCTACGAGCAGTACTTC.

The chain links TRBV4-1 to TRBJ1-3; no clear D. The CDR3 loop spans 15 amino acids. The germline V and J ends were trimmed by 0 bases and 1 base, with 7 bases remaining between them. Germline values: CDR1 MGHRA, CDR2 YSYEKL. The CDR3 coding sequence is TGCGCCAGCAGCCAAGATCGAGGGTCTGGAAACACCATATATTTT. Protein: CASSQDRGSGNTIYF.

The chain combines TRBV5-6 with TRBJ1-6; the D is unclear. The V gene lost 4 bases and the J gene lost 0 bases, with 11 bases spanning the gap. Germline assignment: CDR1 SGHDT and CDR2 YYEEEE. CDR3 length equals 16 residues. This chain's CDR3 is CASSTPGGSYNSPLHF. CDR3 in DNA: TGTGCCAGCAGCACCCCGGGAGGCTCCTATAATTCACCCCTCCACTTT.

This sequence joins TRBV4-2 and TRBJ2-2; maybe TRBD2 (5 bases). V was pared by 0 bases and J by 6 bases, with 11 bases between. The CDR3 has 15 residues. Germline CDR1 LGHNA, CDR2 YNFKEQ. DNA for the CDR3: TGTGCCAGCAGCCAAGATCGCCAGAGGGCCGGGGAGCTGTTTTTT. Translation gives CASSQDRQRAGELFF.

The chain recombines TRBV6-1 with TRBJ1-1; 7 bases agree with TRBD1. V lost 8 bases, J lost 2 bases, and 8 bases stayed unmatched. CDR1 and CDR2 (germline): MNHNS, SASEGT. The CDR3 loop spans 14 amino acids. In nucleotides, the CDR3 is TGTGCCAGCCTTACAGGGGCGGCTAACACTGAAGCTTTCTTT. Its protein is CASLTGAANTEAFF.

V and J are TRBV30 and TRBJ1-1, with a possible D match to TRBD1 (5 bases). Germline V gives CDR1 GTSNPN, CDR2 SVGIG (reference sequence). There are 13 residues in the CDR3. V was cut by 4 bases and J by 1 base, with 10 bases left in between. Written as DNA, the CDR3 is TGTGCCTGGACAGGAAGGGGGAACACTGAAGCTTTCTTT. Amino acid sequence: CAWTGRGNTEAFF.

This chain uses TRBV19 with TRBJ2-4, with 12 bases lining up with TRBD2. Germline V lookup: CDR1 LNHDA, CDR2 SQIVND (reference sequence). The CDR3 length is 15 residues. With 3 bases clipped from V and 6 bases from J, the junction kept 3 bases outside the gene matches. The CDR3 DNA reads TGTGCCAGTAGTATGACTAGCGGGAGAGGAAACATTCAGTACTTC. It encodes CASSMTSGRGNIQYF.

On this clone itself: A junction boundary mismatches the germline segment, possibly from a read error. The CDR3 DNA reads TGCGCCAGCAGCTTGGCCGGGCCGGACTCTAGAAACACCATATATTTT. This sequence encodes CASSLAGPDSRNTIYF. V is TRBV5-1 and J is TRBJ1-3; unclear D gene. The CDR3 is 16 residues long. The germline gives CDR1 SGHRS, CDR2 YFSETQ. Combining the CDR3 with reference TRBV5-1 and TRBJ1-3 gives the whole variable domain KAGVTQTPRYLIKTRGQQVTLSCSPISGHRSVSWYQQTPGQGLQFLFEYFSETQRNKGNFPGRFSGRQFSNSRSEMNVSTLELGDSALYLCASSLAGPDSRNTIYFGEGSWLTVV.

The rearrangement links TRBV6-1 to TRBJ2-3, with 9 positions matching TRBD1. This CDR3 region has 17 residues. The trim removed 4 bases at V and 2 bases at J, leaving 10 bases unmatched. The germline V gene encodes CDR1 MNHNS and CDR2 SASEGT. CDR3 region: CASSVSWTGAITDTQYF. CDR3 bases: TGTGCCAGCAGTGTTAGCTGGACAGGGGCTATCACAGATACGCAGTATTTT.